Below, 30 T cell receptor beta chains from the same sample are listed, as sequenced in a study of T cell responses to AZD1222 COVID-19 vaccine. Libraries were prepared by immunoSEQ multiplex PCR; TCRdb keeps only in-frame clonotypes and omits some of them. The sample lists 120,000 to 150,000 clones; around 86% were seen once. Source: peripheral blood, taken on day 0 of MenACWY control vaccination. The source is an adult in good health.

V and J are TRBV7-8 and TRBJ2-3; a possible D gene is TRBD2 (5 bases). Trimming left V 5 bases short and J 6 bases short, with 18 bases between. Germline V CDR1 and CDR2: SGHVS, FQNEAQ. The CDR3 contains 15 residues. The CDR3 bases are TGTGCCAGCAGCCTAGGGAGCACAACGGGGGATACGCAGTATTTT. Protein product: CASSLGSTTGDTQYF.

This clone was seen repeatedly, ten times or more. This sequence joins TRBV2 and TRBJ2-7; 8 bases match TRBD1. CDR3 length: 14 amino acids. V shed 3 bases, J shed 3 bases, and the junction held 4 bases outside the gene matches. Germline CDR1 reads SNHLY; CDR2 reads FYNNEI. The CDR3 DNA is TGTGCCAGCAGTGATTCCGACAGGGGCTACGAGCAGTACTTC. Its translation is CASSDSDRGYEQYF.

Notes on this clone: Other DNA sequences in the sample encode the same CDR3. The chain joins TRBV20-1 to TRBJ2-5, with no clear D. The CDR3 extends over 11 amino acids. Germline loops: CDR1 DFQATT, CDR2 SNEGSKA (reference sequence). V lost 2 bases to trimming and J lost 4 bases, with 5 bases between them. In DNA form, the CDR3 reads TGCAGTGCTAGAAGTGGAGAGACCCAGTACTTC. Translation gives CSARSGETQYF.

This clone came up a few times. This chain uses TRBV5-1 with TRBJ2-2, with TRBD1 identical over 8 bases. Germline V gene lookup returns CDR1 SGHRS and CDR2 YFSETQ. V lost 2 bases to trimming and J lost 0 bases; unmatched junction nucleotides: 3. The length of the CDR3 is 16 residues. The CDR3 is CASSFIQGANTGELFF. The DNA of the CDR3 is TGCGCCAGCAGCTTTATACAGGGGGCGAACACCGGGGAGCTGTTTTTT.

The chain couples TRBV2 to TRBJ1-5; 7 positions match TRBD1. Losses at the gene ends were 2 bases for V and 9 bases for J; bases not matched to a gene: 13. The CDR3 is 16 residues long. The germline V gene has CDR1 SNHLY and CDR2 FYNNEI. The CDR3 DNA sequence: TGTGCCAGCAGTGAATCTCGCACAGGGGCAGGTGGGCCCCAGCATTTT. It translates to CASSESRTGAGGPQHF.

V and J are TRBV6-1 and TRBJ2-1, with 9 bases identical to TRBD1. The CDR3 sequence is 17 residues long. V lost 4 bases to trimming and J lost 2 bases; unmatched junction nucleotides: 9. CDR1 and CDR2 (germline): MNHNS, SASEGT. CDR3 amino acids: CASSVTGTGFPYNEQFF. The CDR3 coding sequence is TGTGCCAGCAGTGTCACCGGGACAGGGTTTCCCTACAATGAGCAGTTCTTC.

J is TRBJ1-4 and V is TRBV7-6, with a tentative D call TRBD1 (5 bases). The germline V and J ends were trimmed by 1 base and 3 bases, with 9 bases remaining between them. CDR1 SGHVS and CDR2 FNYEAQ come from the germline V gene. The CDR3 covers 15 residues. The CDR3: CASSLVGAANEKLFF. The CDR3, as DNA: TGTGCCAGCAGCTTAGTAGGGGCAGCTAATGAAAAACTGTTTTTT.

This clone was found once. V and J are TRBV6-5 and TRBJ1-6; D unresolved. Trimming took 7 bases from V and 5 from J, leaving 15 bases between them. CDR3 length equals 15 residues. Germline V CDR1 and CDR2: MNHEY, SVGAGI. The CDR3 spells CASIFLQANNSPLHF. CDR3 in DNA: TGTGCCAGCATATTTCTTCAGGCCAATAATTCACCCCTCCACTTT.

The V and J genes are TRBV11-2 and TRBJ2-7; D is possibly TRBD1 (5 bases). Germline values: CDR1 SGHAT, CDR2 FQNNGV. This CDR3 spans 15 amino acids. V gave up 5 bases and J gave up 1 base, with 15 bases separating them. The CDR3 sequence: CASSRPQGYSYEQYF. The CDR3 nucleotides read TGTGCCAGCAGCCGGCCGCAGGGCTATTCCTACGAGCAGTACTTC.

The chain carries TRBV6-4 and TRBJ2-2; D is unresolved. The CDR3 consists of 14 residues. V gave up 4 bases and J gave up 5 bases, with 11 bases separating them. The germline CDR1 and CDR2 sequences are MRHNA and SNTAGT. CDR3 in DNA: TGTGCCAGCAGTGCTGGGGTTGGGACCGGGGAGCTGTTTTTT. Amino acids: CASSAGVGTGELFF.

The V and J genes are TRBV5-1 and TRBJ2-7; D unresolved. Germline lookup yields CDR1 SGHRS and CDR2 YFSETQ. Trimming cost V 4 bases and J 4 bases, with 12 bases left between them. The CDR3 extends over 13 amino acids. Here the CDR3 reads CASSPRGPYEQYF. The CDR3 DNA follows: TGCGCCAGCAGCCCCCGTGGCCCATACGAGCAGTACTTC.

The chain employs TRBV19 and TRBJ2-1; 8 nucleotides line up with TRBD2. CDR1 LNHDA and CDR2 SQIVND come from the germline V gene (reference sequence). The trim removed 6 bases at V and 0 bases at J, leaving 13 bases unmatched. The CDR3 spans 18 residues. DNA of the CDR3: TGTGCCAGTAGATCCGCCGGGAGGGGAAGAAGCTCCTACAATGAGCAGTTCTTC. Translated, it gives CASRSAGRGRSSYNEQFF.

The chain carries TRBV9 and TRBJ2-1; 10 bases align to TRBD2. This CDR3 is 15 amino acids long. With 0 bases clipped from V and 10 bases from J, the junction kept 7 bases outside the gene matches. Germline values: CDR1 SGDLS, CDR2 YYNGEE. This CDR3 is CASSVERGGPGEQFF. For the CDR3, the DNA is TGTGCCAGCAGCGTAGAGCGGGGGGGCCCAGGGGAGCAGTTCTTC.

Written as DNA, the CDR3 is TGTGCCAGCAGCTTCCGGCAGCACACCGGGGAGCTGTTTTTT. It codes for CASSFRQHTGELFF. The V call is TRBV7-9, the J call TRBJ2-2; D call uncertain. This CDR3 is built from 14 residues. Trimming took 3 bases from V and 3 from J, leaving 8 bases between them. From germline, CDR1 is SEHNR and CDR2 FQNEAQ (reference sequence).

V and J are TRBV7-3 and TRBJ1-1; D not certain. The CDR3 is 14 amino acids. Germline V gives CDR1 SGHTA, CDR2 FQGTGA. With 5 bases removed from V and 2 bases from J, the gap between germline ends came to 12 bases. The CDR3 reads CASSLNVGNTEAFF. The CDR3 bases are TGTGCCAGCAGCCTTAACGTCGGAAACACTGAAGCTTTCTTT.

This clone was observed a handful of times. The chain couples TRBV24-1 to TRBJ2-7; maybe TRBD1 (6 bases). Trimming took 9 bases from V and 2 from J, leaving 16 bases between them. The germline CDR1 and CDR2 sequences are KGHDR and SFDVKD. The CDR3 has 14 residues. CDR3: CATHPRDTAYEQYV. The CDR3 DNA sequence: TGTGCCACCCATCCCCGGGACACAGCCTACGAGCAGTACGTC.

The gene calls are TRBV18 and TRBJ2-7; D possibly corresponds to TRBD2 (5 bases). Trimming left V 6 bases short and J 0 bases short, with 12 bases between. Germline CDR1 reads KGHSH; CDR2 reads LQKENI. CDR3 length equals 14 residues. CDR3 bases: TGTGCCAGCTCCCATGAGGGCCTCTCCTACGAGCAGTACGTC. As protein: CASSHEGLSYEQYV.

The rearrangement joins TRBV23-1 to TRBJ1-6; D possibly corresponds to TRBD1 (5 bases). TRBV23-1 is noted as an ORF with a role that remains uncertain. The CDR3 sequence is 18 residues long. V dropped 4 bases and J dropped 7 bases, with 23 bases sitting between them. DNA of the CDR3: TGCGCCAGCAGTCGGGGCAGGGAAGATAAACGTGTGAATTCACCCCTCCACTTT. This encodes CASSRGREDKRVNSPLHF.

The table lists this clone with a few counts. The V gene is TRBV11-2, the J gene TRBJ1-1; a weak D match, TRBD1 (6 bases). Trimming took 1 base from V and 2 from J, leaving 11 bases between them. CDR1 SGHAT and CDR2 FQNNGV come from the germline V gene. CDR3 length equals 15 residues. Written as DNA, the CDR3 is TGTGCCAGCAGCTTAGGACAGGCGACCAACACTGAAGCTTTCTTT. Its protein product is CASSLGQATNTEAFF.

The V and J genes are TRBV4-1 and TRBJ2-5; perhaps D is TRBD1 or TRBD2 (5 bases each). The CDR3 totals 14 residues. The V end was cut by 1 base, the J end by 1 base, with 7 bases between. Germline CDR1 MGHRA, CDR2 YSYEKL. The CDR3 loop is CASSQVGTQETQYF. The CDR3, as DNA: TGCGCCAGCAGCCAAGTCGGGACCCAAGAGACCCAGTACTTC.

This clone was seen only once. The chain has TRBV27 and TRBJ1-5, with D tentatively TRBD1 (5 bases). Germline CDR1 and CDR2: MNHEY and SMNVEV (reference sequence). Trimming took off 5 bases at V and 0 bases at J, with 8 bases between the two ends. The CDR3 is made up of 14 amino acids. CDR3 loop: CASSGGYSNQPQHF. The CDR3 bases are TGTGCCAGCAGTGGGGGGTATAGCAATCAGCCCCAGCATTTT.

This chain links TRBV24-1 with TRBJ1-5; D unclear. CDR1 is KGHDR, CDR2 SFDVKD, per germline. The CDR3 has 14 amino acids. V shed 6 bases and J shed 8 bases, with 16 bases lying between them. The CDR3 nucleotides read TGTGCCACCAGTCGCGCGGGGATTTTGGAGCCCCAGCATTTT. It yields the protein CATSRAGILEPQHF.

J is TRBJ1-6 and V is TRBV4-1; no firm D call. Deletions cut 3 bases from V and 0 bases from J, with 12 bases between. The CDR3 spans 17 residues. The germline CDR1 and CDR2 sequences are MGHRA and YSYEKL. The CDR3 loop is CASSQISGGSYNSPLHF. CDR3 nucleotide sequence: TGCGCCAGCAGCCAGATCAGTGGCGGCTCCTATAATTCACCCCTCCACTTT.

The chain combines TRBV28 with TRBJ1-5, with 8 positions matching TRBD1. From germline, CDR1 is MDHEN and CDR2 SYDVKM. V was pared by 6 bases and J by 2 bases, with 15 bases of the junction left unmatched. The CDR3 length is 18 residues. The CDR3 protein is CASSSDRGNVRGNQPQHF. CDR3 nucleotide sequence: TGTGCCAGCAGCTCTGACAGGGGAAATGTGCGGGGCAATCAGCCCCAGCATTTT. The variable domain in full, with the rest retrieved from reference TRBV28 and TRBJ1-5, is DVKVTQSSRYLVKRTGEKVFLECVQDMDHENMFWYRQDPGLGLRLIYFSYDVKMKEKGDIPEGYSVSREKKERFSLILESASTNQTSMYLCASSSDRGNVRGNQPQHFGDGTRLSIL.

This chain links TRBV19 with TRBJ2-2, with no clear D. This CDR3 is built from 13 residues. Trimming pared 5 bases from V and 4 bases from J, leaving 8 bases between. CDR1 is LNHDA and CDR2 is SQIVND in the germline V gene (reference sequence). DNA of the CDR3: TGTGCCAGTAGTCTCCGGGCCACCGGGGAGCTGTTTTTT. Its translation is CASSLRATGELFF. Variable domain in full (rest from reference TRBV19 and TRBJ2-2): DGGITQSPKYLFRKEGQNVTLSCEQNLNHDAMYWYRQDPGQGLRLIYYSQIVNDFQKGDIAEGYSVSREKKESFPLTVTSAQKNPTAFYLCASSLRATGELFFGEGSRLTVL.

This clone has ten or more counts. The genes are TRBV7-9 and TRBJ2-1; TRBD1 aligns across 10 bases. The CDR3 runs to 15 residues. The junction had 8 bases not matched to a gene; V was cut back by 6 bases and J by 6 bases. Germline V gene lookup returns CDR1 SEHNR and CDR2 FQNEAQ (reference sequence). CDR3 loop: CASSSGQGMPNEQFF. The DNA of the CDR3 is TGTGCCAGCAGTTCGGGACAGGGGATGCCCAATGAGCAGTTCTTC.

The chain recombines TRBV10-3 with TRBJ2-2; 15 nucleotides agree with TRBD2. J was trimmed by 3 bases and V by 6 bases; bases with no gene match: 20. CDR3 size: 22 residues. Germline V gene lookup returns CDR1 ENHRY and CDR2 SYGVKD. The CDR3 nucleotides read TGTGCCATCAGCCGAGGACTAGCGGGGGGGCCTTCCGAACCAGTCCACACCGGGGAGCTGTTTTTT. Protein sequence: CAISRGLAGGPSEPVHTGELFF.

The V and J genes are TRBV19 and TRBJ1-1; D uncertain. The CDR3 sequence is 14 residues long. The V end lost 1 base, the J end lost 2 bases, and 8 bases lay between the germline ends. Per germline, CDR1 LNHDA and CDR2 SQIVND (reference sequence). The CDR3 coding sequence is TGTGCCAGTAGTATAGGGACGAGAAACACTGAAGCTTTCTTT. Translated, it gives CASSIGTRNTEAFF.

The CDR3 DNA sequence: TGTGCCAGACCGTCGGGGGTGCGGGGCTACACCTTC. Its protein product is CARPSGVRGYTF. The chain uses TRBV19 and TRBJ1-2; tentative D call: TRBD1 (5 bases). This CDR3 contains 12 residues. Germline assignment: CDR1 LNHDA and CDR2 SQIVND (reference sequence). V lost 9 bases and J 8 bases, leaving 16 bases between the germline ends.

This chain uses TRBV7-6 with TRBJ1-2; perhaps TRBD1 as D (6 bases). V was trimmed by 5 bases and J by 2 bases, leaving 15 bases between them. The germline V gene encodes CDR1 SGHVS and CDR2 FNYEAQ. The CDR3 contains 15 residues. The CDR3 spells CASSPTGPANYGYTF. The CDR3 nucleotides are TGTGCCAGCAGCCCGACAGGTCCCGCCAACTATGGCTACACCTTC.